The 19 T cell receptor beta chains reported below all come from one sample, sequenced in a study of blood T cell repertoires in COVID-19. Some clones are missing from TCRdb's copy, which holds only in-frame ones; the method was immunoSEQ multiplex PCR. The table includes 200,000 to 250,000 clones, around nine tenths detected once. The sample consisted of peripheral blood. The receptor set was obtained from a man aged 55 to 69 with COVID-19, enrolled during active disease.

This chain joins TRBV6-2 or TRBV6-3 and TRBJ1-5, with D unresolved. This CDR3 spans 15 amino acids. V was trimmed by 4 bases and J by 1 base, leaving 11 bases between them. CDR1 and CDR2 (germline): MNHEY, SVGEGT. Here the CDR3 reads CASSFAGGSNQPQHF. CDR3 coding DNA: TGTGCCAGCAGTTTTGCGGGTGGGAGCAATCAGCCCCAGCATTTT.

The CDR3 bases are TGCGCCAGCAGCTTACAGGGTTCTGACTACAATGAGCAGTTCTTC. It yields the protein CASSLQGSDYNEQFF. V and J are TRBV5-1 and TRBJ2-1; tentatively, D is TRBD1 (6 bases). Germline CDR1 SGHRS, CDR2 YFSETQ. This CDR3 has 15 amino acids. V lost 2 bases, J lost 3 bases, and 12 bases lay in between.

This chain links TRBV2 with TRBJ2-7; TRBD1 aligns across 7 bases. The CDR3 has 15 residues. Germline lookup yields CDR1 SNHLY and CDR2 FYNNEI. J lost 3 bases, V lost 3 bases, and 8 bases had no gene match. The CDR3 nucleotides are TGTGCCAGCAGTGAGGGGAACAGGGGAAGCTACGAGCAGTACTTC. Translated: CASSEGNRGSYEQYF.

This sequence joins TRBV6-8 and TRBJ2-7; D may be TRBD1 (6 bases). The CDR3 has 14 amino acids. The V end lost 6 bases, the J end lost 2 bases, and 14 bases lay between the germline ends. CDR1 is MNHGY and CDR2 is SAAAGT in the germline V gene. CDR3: CASRMGAEAYEQYF. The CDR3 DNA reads TGTGCCAGCAGGATGGGGGCCGAGGCCTACGAGCAGTACTTC.

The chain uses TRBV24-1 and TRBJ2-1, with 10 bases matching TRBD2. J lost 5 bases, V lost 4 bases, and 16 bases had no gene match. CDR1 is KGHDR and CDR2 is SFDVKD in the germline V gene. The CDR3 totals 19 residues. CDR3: CATSEPSGSPALGHNEQFF. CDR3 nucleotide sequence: TGTGCCACCAGTGAACCTAGCGGGAGCCCCGCTTTGGGACACAATGAGCAGTTCTTC.

The CDR3 sequence is CASSRRTGRGITEAFF. The CDR3 DNA reads as TGTGCCAGTAGTAGAAGGACAGGGAGGGGGATAACTGAAGCTTTCTTT. The chain has TRBV19 and TRBJ1-1, with TRBD1 matching 8 bases. Germline-derived CDR1 and CDR2 are LNHDA and SQIVND (reference sequence). Unmatched junction bases numbered 12, after V lost 4 bases and J lost 5 bases. The CDR3 loop spans 16 amino acids.

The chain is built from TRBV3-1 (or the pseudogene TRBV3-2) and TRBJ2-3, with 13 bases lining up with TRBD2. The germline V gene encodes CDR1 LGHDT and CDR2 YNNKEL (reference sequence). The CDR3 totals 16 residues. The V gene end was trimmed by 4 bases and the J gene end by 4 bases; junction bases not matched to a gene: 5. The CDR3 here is CASSPPGLAGADTQYF. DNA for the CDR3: TGTGCCAGCAGCCCTCCTGGACTAGCGGGAGCAGATACGCAGTATTTT.

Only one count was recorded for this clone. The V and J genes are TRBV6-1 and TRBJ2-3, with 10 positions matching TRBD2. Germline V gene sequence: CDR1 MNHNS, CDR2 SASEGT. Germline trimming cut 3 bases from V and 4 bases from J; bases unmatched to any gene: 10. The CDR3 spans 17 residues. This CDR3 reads CASSDYSSGRSPDTQYF. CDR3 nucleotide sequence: TGTGCCAGCAGTGACTATTCTAGCGGGAGATCCCCAGATACGCAGTATTTT.

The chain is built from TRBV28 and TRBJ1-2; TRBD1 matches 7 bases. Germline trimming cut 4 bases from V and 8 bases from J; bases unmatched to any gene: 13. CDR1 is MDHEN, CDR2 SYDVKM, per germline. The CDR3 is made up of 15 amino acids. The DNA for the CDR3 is TGTGCCAGCAGTTATTTAGGGGGCGCCTCCGGGGGCTACACCTTC. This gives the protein CASSYLGGASGGYTF.

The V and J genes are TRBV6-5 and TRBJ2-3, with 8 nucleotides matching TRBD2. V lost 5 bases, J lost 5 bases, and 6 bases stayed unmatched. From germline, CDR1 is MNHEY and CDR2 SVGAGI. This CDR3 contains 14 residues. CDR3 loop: CASSLGLAGDTQYF. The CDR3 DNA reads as TGTGCCAGCAGTCTTGGACTAGCAGGAGATACGCAGTATTTT.

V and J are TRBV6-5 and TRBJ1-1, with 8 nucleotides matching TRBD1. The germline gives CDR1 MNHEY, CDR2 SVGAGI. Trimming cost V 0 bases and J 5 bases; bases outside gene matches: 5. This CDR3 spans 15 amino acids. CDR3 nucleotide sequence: TGTGCCAGCAGTTACTCACGCGGACAGGGTACTGAAGCTTTCTTT. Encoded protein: CASSYSRGQGTEAFF.

CDR3 nucleotides: TGTGCCAGTAGTATCATGGACACAGGGGTCCACGAGCAGTACTTC. This translates into CASSIMDTGVHEQYF. This chain joins TRBV19 and TRBJ2-7; 7 positions agree with TRBD1. CDR3 length: 15 residues. With 3 bases clipped from V and 5 bases from J, the junction kept 10 bases outside the gene matches. Per the germline V gene, CDR1 is LNHDA and CDR2 is SQIVND (reference sequence).

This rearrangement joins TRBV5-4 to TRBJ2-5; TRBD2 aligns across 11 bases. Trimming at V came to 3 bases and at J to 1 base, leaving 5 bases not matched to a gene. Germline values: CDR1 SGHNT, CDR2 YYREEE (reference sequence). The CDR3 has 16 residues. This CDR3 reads CASSWTGLAGQETQYF. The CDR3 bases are TGTGCCAGCAGCTGGACTGGACTAGCGGGCCAAGAGACCCAGTACTTC.

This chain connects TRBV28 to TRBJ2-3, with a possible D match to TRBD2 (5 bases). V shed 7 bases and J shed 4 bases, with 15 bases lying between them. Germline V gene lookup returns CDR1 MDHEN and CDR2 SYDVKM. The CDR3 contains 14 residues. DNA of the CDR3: TGTGCCAGCATGAGCGGCAACGGGGCAGATACGCAGTATTTT. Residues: CASMSGNGADTQYF.

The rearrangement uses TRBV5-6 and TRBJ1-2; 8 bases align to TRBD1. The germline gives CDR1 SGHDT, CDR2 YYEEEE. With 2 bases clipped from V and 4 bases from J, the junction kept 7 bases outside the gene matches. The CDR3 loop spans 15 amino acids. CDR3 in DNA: TGTGCCAGCAGCTTCGGACAGGGATCCACCTATGGCTACACCTTC. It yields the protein CASSFGQGSTYGYTF. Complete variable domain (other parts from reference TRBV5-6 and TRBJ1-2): DAGVTQSPTHLIKTRGQQVTLRCSPKSGHDTVSWYQQALGQGPQFIFQYYEEEERQRGNFPDRFSGHQFPNYSSELNVNALLLGDSALYLCASSFGQGSTYGYTFGSGTRLTVV.

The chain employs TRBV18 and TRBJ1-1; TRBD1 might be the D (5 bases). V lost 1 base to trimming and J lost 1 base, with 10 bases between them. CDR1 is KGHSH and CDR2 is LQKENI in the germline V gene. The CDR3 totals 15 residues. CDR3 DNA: TGTGCCAGCTCACCACGGGAGGGGCGGAACACTGAAGCTTTCTTT. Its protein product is CASSPREGRNTEAFF.

DNA of the CDR3: TGTGCCACCAGCAGAGATAGGAGGGGCACTGAAGCTTTCTTT. It codes for CATSRDRRGTEAFF. The chain couples TRBV15 to TRBJ1-1; D possibly corresponds to TRBD1 (5 bases). Per the germline V gene, CDR1 is LNHNV and CDR2 is YYDKDF (reference sequence). The V gene lost 0 bases and the J gene lost 4 bases, with 9 bases spanning the gap. The CDR3 spans 14 residues. The variable domain in full, with the rest retrieved from reference TRBV15 and TRBJ1-1, is DAMVIQNPRYQVTQFGKPVTLSCSQTLNHNVMYWYQQKSSQAPKLLFHYYDKDFNNEADTPDNFQSRRPNTSFCFLDIRSPGLGDTAMYLCATSRDRRGTEAFFGQGTRLTVV.

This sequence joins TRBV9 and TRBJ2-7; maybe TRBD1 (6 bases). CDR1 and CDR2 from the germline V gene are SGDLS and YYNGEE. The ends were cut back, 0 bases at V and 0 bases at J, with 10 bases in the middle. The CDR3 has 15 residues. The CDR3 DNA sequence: TGTGCCAGCAGCGTAGGACAGGCCCTCTCCTACGAGCAGTACTTC. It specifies CASSVGQALSYEQYF.

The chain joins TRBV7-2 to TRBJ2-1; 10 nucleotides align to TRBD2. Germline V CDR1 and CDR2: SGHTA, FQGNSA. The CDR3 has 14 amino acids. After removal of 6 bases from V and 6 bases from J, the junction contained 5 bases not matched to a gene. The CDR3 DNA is TGTGCCAGCAGGGCCGGGACTAGCGTCAATGAGCAGTTCTTC. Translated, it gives CASRAGTSVNEQFF.